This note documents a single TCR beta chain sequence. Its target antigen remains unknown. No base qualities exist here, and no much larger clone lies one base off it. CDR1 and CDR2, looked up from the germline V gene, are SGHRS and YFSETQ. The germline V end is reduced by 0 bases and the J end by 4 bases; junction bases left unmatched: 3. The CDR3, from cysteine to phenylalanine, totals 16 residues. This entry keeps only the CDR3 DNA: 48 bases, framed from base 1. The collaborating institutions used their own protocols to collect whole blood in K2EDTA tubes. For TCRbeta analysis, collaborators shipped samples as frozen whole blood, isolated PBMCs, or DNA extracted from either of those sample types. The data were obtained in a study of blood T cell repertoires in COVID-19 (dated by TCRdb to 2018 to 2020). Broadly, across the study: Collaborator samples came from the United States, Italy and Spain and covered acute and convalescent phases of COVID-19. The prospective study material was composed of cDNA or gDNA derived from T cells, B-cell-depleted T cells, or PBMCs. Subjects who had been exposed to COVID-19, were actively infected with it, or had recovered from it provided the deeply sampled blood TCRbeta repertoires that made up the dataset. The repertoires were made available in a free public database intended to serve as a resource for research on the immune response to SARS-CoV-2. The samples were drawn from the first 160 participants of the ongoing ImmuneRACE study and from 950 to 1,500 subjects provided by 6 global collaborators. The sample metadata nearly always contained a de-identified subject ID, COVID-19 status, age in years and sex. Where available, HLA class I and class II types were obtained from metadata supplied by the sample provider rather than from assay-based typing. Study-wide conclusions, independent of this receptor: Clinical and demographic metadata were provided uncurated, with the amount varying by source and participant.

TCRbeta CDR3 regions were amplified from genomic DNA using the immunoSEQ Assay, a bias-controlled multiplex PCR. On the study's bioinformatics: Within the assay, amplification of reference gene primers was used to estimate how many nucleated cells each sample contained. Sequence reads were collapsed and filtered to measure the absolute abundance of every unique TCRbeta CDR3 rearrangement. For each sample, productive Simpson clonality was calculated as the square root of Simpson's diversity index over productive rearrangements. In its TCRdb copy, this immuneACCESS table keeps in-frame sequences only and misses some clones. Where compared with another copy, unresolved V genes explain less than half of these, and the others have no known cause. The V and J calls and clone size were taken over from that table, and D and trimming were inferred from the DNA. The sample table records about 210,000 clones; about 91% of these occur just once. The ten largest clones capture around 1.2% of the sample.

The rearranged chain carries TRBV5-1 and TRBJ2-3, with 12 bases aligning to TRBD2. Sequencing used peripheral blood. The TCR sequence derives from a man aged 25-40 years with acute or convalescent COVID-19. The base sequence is TGCGCCAGCAGCTTGGGTCTAGCGGGAGGGGCAGATACGCAGTATTTT. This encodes CASSLGLAGGADTQYF.